What follows is one TCR beta chain and its context. The data were obtained in a study of blood T cell repertoires in COVID-19. About the research overall: Samples of COVID-19 (acute and convalescent) were obtained from the United States, Italy and Spain.

As originally analysed: Counts of nucleated cells, estimated from reference gene primer amplification, were obtained. The protocol was immunoSEQ multiplex PCR, while the TCRdb copy is restricted to in-frame clones and leaves out a portion. V and J calls and clone size are copied from that table; D and trimming were computed from the DNA. The table records roughly 94,000 clones, 70% to 85% of them present only once. Sequencing was done on a sample of peripheral blood. This sequence originates from a man aged 55 to 70 with acute or convalescent COVID-19.

In DNA, the CDR3 is TGTGCCAGCAGCCAGGGAGGAGCCAAAAACATTCAGTACTTC. Amino acid sequence: CASSQGGAKNIQYF. This chain connects TRBV7-9 to TRBJ2-4, with TRBD2 as a possible D gene (6 bases). The V and J ends lost 5 bases and 0 bases respectively, with 8 bases between them. CDR1 and CDR2 from the germline V gene are SEHNR and FQNEAQ (reference sequence). This CDR3 spans 14 amino acids.